A single sample is the source of the 21 T cell receptor beta chains below, sequenced in a study of blood T cell repertoires in COVID-19. Generated by immunoSEQ multiplex PCR, the TCRdb table keeps only in-frame clones and is missing some. The repertoire consists of about 33,000 clones, with over 90% occurring once and the leading ten covering roughly 13%. What was sequenced was peripheral blood. The receptors originated from a human donor in a cohort sampled during active COVID-19.

V usage is TRBV5-1 and J usage is TRBJ1-4; D gene ambiguous. The CDR3 has 14 amino acids. Per the germline V gene, CDR1 is SGHRS and CDR2 is YFSETQ. V lost 3 bases and J lost 1, with 7 bases in between. The CDR3, as DNA: TGCGCCAGCAGCTCAGGAGGAACTAATGAAAAACTGTTTTTT. Translating gives CASSSGGTNEKLFF.

This clone was counted a single time. The chain recombines TRBV27 with TRBJ1-6; 8 nucleotides match TRBD1. This CDR3 spans 12 amino acids. J lost 8 bases, V lost 6 bases, and 0 bases had no gene match. The germline V gene has CDR1 MNHEY and CDR2 SMNVEV (reference sequence). The CDR3 loop is CASRDRDSPLHF. The CDR3, as DNA: TGTGCCAGCAGGGACAGGGATTCACCCCTCCACTTT.

This clone came up once. The CDR3 DNA reads TGTGCCAGCAGCTCAAGCGGGAGTTGGGGTGAGCAGTTCTTC. Its translation is CASSSSGSWGEQFF. The chain is built from TRBV11-2 and TRBJ2-1; 8 nucleotides agree with TRBD2. The CDR3 loop spans 14 amino acids. CDR1 is SGHAT and CDR2 is FQNNGV in the germline V gene. V gave up 4 bases and J gave up 9 bases; unmatched junction bases: 8.

The chain employs TRBV7-2 and TRBJ2-1, with 10 bases fitting TRBD2. After removal of 3 bases from V and 8 bases from J, the junction contained 7 bases not matched to a gene. Germline V lookup: CDR1 SGHTA, CDR2 FQGNSA. This CDR3 contains 15 residues. The CDR3 DNA reads TGTGCCAGCAGCTTTTTACTAGCGGGGCCCGATGAGCAGTTCTTC. This encodes CASSFLLAGPDEQFF.

The chain carries TRBV5-1 and TRBJ2-3; TRBD2 aligns across 7 bases. The CDR3 is made up of 15 amino acids. With V trimmed by 4 bases and J by 6 bases, 11 bases remained unmatched. Germline CDR1 is SGHRS and CDR2 is YFSETQ. The CDR3 region is CASSPRSGGSDTQYF. The CDR3 DNA follows: TGCGCCAGCAGCCCCCGGTCGGGAGGTTCTGATACGCAGTATTTT.

The chain joins TRBV19 to TRBJ1-2; 7 bases align to TRBD1. This CDR3 has 13 residues. CDR1 is LNHDA, CDR2 SQIVND, per germline (reference sequence). Unmatched junction bases numbered 8, after V lost 5 bases and J lost 8 bases. The CDR3 DNA is TGTGCCAGTAGTTTGGACAGGATGAGGGGCTACACCTTC. It codes for CASSLDRMRGYTF.

The V and J genes are TRBV19 and TRBJ1-1, with 7 positions matching TRBD1. CDR1 is LNHDA and CDR2 is SQIVND in the germline V gene (reference sequence). CDR3 length: 16 amino acids. Unmatched junction bases numbered 11, after V lost 3 bases and J lost 4 bases. The CDR3 sequence is CASSITGVILSTEAFF. The CDR3 DNA reads TGTGCCAGTAGTATTACAGGGGTAATTCTCAGCACTGAAGCTTTCTTT. Using reference TRBV19 and TRBJ1-1 for the parts outside the CDR3, the full variable domain is DGGITQSPKYLFRKEGQNVTLSCEQNLNHDAMYWYRQDPGQGLRLIYYSQIVNDFQKGDIAEGYSVSREKKESFPLTVTSAQKNPTAFYLCASSITGVILSTEAFFGQGTRLTVV.

The rearrangement links TRBV5-1 to TRBJ1-3, with D unclear. Trimming shortened V by 0 bases and J by 0 bases, and 7 bases separated the two germline ends. Germline V CDR1 and CDR2: SGHRS, YFSETQ. This CDR3 region has 15 residues. The CDR3 coding sequence is TGCGCCAGCAGCTTGGATCCCAACTCTGGAAACACCATATATTTT. Amino acid sequence: CASSLDPNSGNTIYF.

The gene calls are TRBV20-1 and TRBJ1-1; D possibly corresponds to TRBD1 (5 bases). Germline V gene lookup returns CDR1 DFQATT and CDR2 SNEGSKA (reference sequence). Trimming removed 5 bases at V and 3 bases at J, with 7 bases between. The CDR3 is made up of 11 amino acids. CDR3 residues: CSAWGDTEAFF. CDR3 bases: TGCAGTGCTTGGGGGGACACTGAAGCTTTCTTT.

The chain carries TRBV2 and TRBJ1-1, with D possibly being TRBD1 (5 bases). V was pared by 7 bases and J by 6 bases, with 15 bases between. CDR1 SNHLY and CDR2 FYNNEI come from the germline V gene. The CDR3 is 13 amino acids. CDR3 coding DNA: TGTGCCAGCAAGTTCTGGGGACTCGCTGAAGCTTTCTTT. Residues: CASKFWGLAEAFF.

The chain uses TRBV3-1 (or the pseudogene TRBV3-2) and TRBJ1-2, with unresolved D. Germline V lookup: CDR1 LGHDT, CDR2 YNNKEL (reference sequence). Trimming took off 0 bases at V and 0 bases at J, with 11 bases between the two ends. The CDR3 spans 16 residues. The CDR3 sequence is CASSQEGGLANYGYTF. In DNA, the CDR3 is TGTGCCAGCAGCCAAGAGGGCGGACTAGCTAACTATGGCTACACCTTC.

The CDR3 spells CASRISGRALDEQFF. The CDR3 DNA is TGTGCCAGCAGGATTAGCGGGAGGGCCTTGGATGAGCAGTTCTTC. The V and J genes are TRBV28 and TRBJ2-1; the match to TRBD2 covers 11 bases. CDR3 length: 15 amino acids. Losses at the gene ends were 6 bases for V and 8 bases for J; bases not matched to a gene: 9. CDR1 is MDHEN and CDR2 is SYDVKM in the germline V gene.

V and J are TRBV10-1 and TRBJ1-6; D remains ambiguous. This CDR3 is 16 amino acids long. CDR1 and CDR2 (germline): WNHNN, SYGVQD (reference sequence). Trimming stripped 0 bases from V and 7 bases from J, with 13 bases between. The CDR3 nucleotides read TGCGCCAGCAGTGAGTCTAGGGCACCGGGGAATTCACCCCTCCACTTT. Its protein is CASSESRAPGNSPLHF.

This chain connects TRBV7-3 to TRBJ2-4; no definite D call. Germline CDR1 is SGHTA and CDR2 is FQGTGA. The CDR3 spans 13 residues. V was cut by 2 bases and J by 8 bases, with 10 bases left in between. CDR3 amino acids: CASSLRPRDIQYF. Written as DNA, the CDR3 is TGTGCCAGCAGCTTACGACCTCGGGACATTCAGTACTTC.

Only a few counts were recorded for this clone. The chain carries TRBV6-1 and TRBJ1-3; D is uncertain. The CDR3 has 13 residues. The germline V gene encodes CDR1 MNHNS and CDR2 SASEGT. Trimming stripped 0 bases from V and 4 bases from J, with 4 bases between. The CDR3 loop is CASSEARGNTIYF. The CDR3 DNA follows: TGTGCCAGCAGTGAAGCTCGGGGAAACACCATATATTTT.

This chain joins TRBV7-3 and TRBJ1-1; unclear D gene. The CDR3 extends over 15 amino acids. The germline gives CDR1 SGHTA, CDR2 FQGTGA. Trimming removed 5 bases at V and 1 base at J, with 14 bases between. The CDR3 reads CASSNSGSQNTEAFF. The DNA of the CDR3 is TGTGCCAGCAGCAATAGCGGCAGCCAGAACACTGAAGCTTTCTTT.

The V gene is TRBV30, the J gene TRBJ2-1; 8 bases agree with TRBD1. CDR1 is GTSNPN and CDR2 is SVGIG in the germline V gene (reference sequence). Trimming cost V 1 base and J 7 bases; bases outside gene matches: 3. The CDR3 extends over 13 amino acids. The CDR3 region is CAWSGNRGNEQFF. The DNA for the CDR3 is TGTGCCTGGAGTGGGAACAGGGGGAATGAGCAGTTCTTC. Based on the CDR3 plus reference TRBV30 and TRBJ2-1, the full variable domain is SQTIHQWPATLVQPVGSPLSLECTVEGTSNPNLYWYRQAAGRGLQLLFYSVGIGQISSEVPQNLSASRPQDRQFILSSKKLLLSDSGFYLCAWSGNRGNEQFFGPGTRLTVL.

This clone was seen a few times. The rearrangement joins TRBV19 to TRBJ2-3; TRBD1 matches 12 bases. This CDR3 region has 18 residues. V lost 5 bases, J lost 0 bases, and 9 bases stayed unmatched. Germline V gene sequence: CDR1 LNHDA, CDR2 SQIVND (reference sequence). The CDR3 DNA sequence: TGTGCCAGTAGTGGGGGACAGGGGGCGACCCCTAGCACAGATACGCAGTATTTT. Residues: CASSGGQGATPSTDTQYF.

This chain connects TRBV6-6 to TRBJ1-2; 9 bases fit TRBD1. Germline CDR1 and CDR2: MNHNY and SVGAGI (reference sequence). Losses at the gene ends were 8 bases for V and 6 bases for J; bases not matched to a gene: 10. This CDR3 is 14 amino acids long. CDR3 sequence (DNA): TGTGCCAGCCGAATACAGGGGGCATTTAATGGCTACACCTTC. This translates into CASRIQGAFNGYTF.

J is TRBJ1-6 and V is TRBV27; TRBD1 aligns across 9 bases. The length of the CDR3 is 14 residues. The germline CDR1 and CDR2 sequences are MNHEY and SMNVEV (reference sequence). V dropped 3 bases and J dropped 10; count of bases not matched to a gene: 4. The CDR3 DNA sequence: TGTGCCAGCAGTTTCAGGACAGGGGTCTCACCCCTCCACTTT. This translates into CASSFRTGVSPLHF.

This chain's CDR3 is CASSLTSGTYNEQFF. CDR3 coding DNA: TGTGCCAGCAGCCTGACTAGCGGGACGTACAATGAGCAGTTCTTC. The V and J genes are TRBV6-2 or TRBV6-3 and TRBJ2-1; 11 bases align to TRBD2. CDR1 and CDR2 (germline): MNHEY, SVGEGT. This CDR3 has 15 amino acids. V lost 6 bases to trimming and J lost 4 bases; unmatched junction nucleotides: 5.